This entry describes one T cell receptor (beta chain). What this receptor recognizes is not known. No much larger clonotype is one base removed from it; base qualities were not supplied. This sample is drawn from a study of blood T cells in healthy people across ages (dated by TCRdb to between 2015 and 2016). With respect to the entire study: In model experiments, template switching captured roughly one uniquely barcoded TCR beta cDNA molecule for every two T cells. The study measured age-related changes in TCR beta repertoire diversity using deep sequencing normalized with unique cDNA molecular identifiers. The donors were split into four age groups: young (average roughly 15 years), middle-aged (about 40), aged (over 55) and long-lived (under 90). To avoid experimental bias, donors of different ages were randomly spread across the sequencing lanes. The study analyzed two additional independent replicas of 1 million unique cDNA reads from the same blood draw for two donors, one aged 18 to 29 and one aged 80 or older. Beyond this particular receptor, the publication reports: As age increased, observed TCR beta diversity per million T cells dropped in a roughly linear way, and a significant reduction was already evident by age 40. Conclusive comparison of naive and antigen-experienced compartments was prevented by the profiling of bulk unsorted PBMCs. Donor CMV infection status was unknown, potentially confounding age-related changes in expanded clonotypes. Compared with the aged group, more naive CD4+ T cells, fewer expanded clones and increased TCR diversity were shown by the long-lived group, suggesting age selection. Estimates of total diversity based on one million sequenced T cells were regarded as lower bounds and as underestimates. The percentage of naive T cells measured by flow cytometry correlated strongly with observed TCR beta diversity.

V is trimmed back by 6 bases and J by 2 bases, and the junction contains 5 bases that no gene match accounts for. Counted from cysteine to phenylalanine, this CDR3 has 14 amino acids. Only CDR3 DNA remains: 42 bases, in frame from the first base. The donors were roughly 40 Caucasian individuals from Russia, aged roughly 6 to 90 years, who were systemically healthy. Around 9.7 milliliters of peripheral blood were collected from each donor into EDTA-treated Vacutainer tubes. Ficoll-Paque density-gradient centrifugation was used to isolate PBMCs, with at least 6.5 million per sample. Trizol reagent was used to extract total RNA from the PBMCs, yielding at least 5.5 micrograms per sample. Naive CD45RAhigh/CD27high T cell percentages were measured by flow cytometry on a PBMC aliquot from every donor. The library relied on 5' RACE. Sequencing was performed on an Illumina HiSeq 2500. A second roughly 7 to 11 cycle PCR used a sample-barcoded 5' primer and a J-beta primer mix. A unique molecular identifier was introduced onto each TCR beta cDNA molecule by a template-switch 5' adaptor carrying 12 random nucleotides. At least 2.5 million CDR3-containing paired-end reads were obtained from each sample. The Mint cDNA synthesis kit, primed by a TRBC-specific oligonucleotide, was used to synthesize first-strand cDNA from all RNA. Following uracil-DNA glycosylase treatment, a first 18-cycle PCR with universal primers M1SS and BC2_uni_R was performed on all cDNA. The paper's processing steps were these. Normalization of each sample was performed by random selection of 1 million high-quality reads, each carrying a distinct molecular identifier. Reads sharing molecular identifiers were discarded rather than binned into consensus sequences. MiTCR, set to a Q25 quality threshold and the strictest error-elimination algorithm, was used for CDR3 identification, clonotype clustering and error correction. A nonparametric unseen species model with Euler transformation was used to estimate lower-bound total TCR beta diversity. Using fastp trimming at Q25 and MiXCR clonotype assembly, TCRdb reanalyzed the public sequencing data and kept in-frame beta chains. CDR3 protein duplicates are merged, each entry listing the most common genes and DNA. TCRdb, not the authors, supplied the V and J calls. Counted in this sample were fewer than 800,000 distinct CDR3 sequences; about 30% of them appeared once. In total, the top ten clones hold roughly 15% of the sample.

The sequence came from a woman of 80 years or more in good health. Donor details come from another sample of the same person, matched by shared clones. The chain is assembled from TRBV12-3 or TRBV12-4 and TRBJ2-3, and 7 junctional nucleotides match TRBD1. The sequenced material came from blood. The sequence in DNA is TGTGCCAGCAGCAAAGGGACAGCCACAGATACGCAGTATTTT. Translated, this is CASSKGTATDTQYF.